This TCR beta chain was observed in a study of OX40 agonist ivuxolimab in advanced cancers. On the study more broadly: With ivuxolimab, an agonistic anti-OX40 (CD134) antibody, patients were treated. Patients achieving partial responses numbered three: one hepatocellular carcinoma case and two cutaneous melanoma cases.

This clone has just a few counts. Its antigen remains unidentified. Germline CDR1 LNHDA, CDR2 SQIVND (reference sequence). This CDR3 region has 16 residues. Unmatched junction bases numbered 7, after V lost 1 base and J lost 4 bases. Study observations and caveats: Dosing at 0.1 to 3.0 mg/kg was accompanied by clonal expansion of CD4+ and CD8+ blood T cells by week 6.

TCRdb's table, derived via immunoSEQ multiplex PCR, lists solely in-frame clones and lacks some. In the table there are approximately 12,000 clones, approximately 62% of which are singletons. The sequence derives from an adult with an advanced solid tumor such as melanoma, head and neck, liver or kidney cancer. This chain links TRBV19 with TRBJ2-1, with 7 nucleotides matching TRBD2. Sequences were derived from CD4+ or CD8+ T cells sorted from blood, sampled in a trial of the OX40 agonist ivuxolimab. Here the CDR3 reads CASSIVSGGSYNEQFF. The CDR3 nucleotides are TGTGCCAGTAGTATAGTCTCGGGAGGTAGTTACAATGAGCAGTTCTTC.